This T cell receptor beta chain was recovered during a study of cytomegalovirus exposure and HLA in healthy donors (dated by TCRdb to the late 2010s). About the study as a whole: An earlier analysis of approximately 640 of the donors reported 276 Gb of sequence data and roughly 100 million unique TCR beta sequences from 150 million to 200 million T cells. An early release covering approximately 600 HLA-typed donors comprised around 300 gigabases of sequencing data and 85 million or so unique TCR sequences. The genetic ancestry cluster associated with self-reported Caucasian donors included 80% to 90% of the 300 to 400 genotyped donors. The study was designed to test whether signatures of past pathogen exposure could be identified by cataloging public T cell receptors. The study profiled the T cell repertoires of hundreds of subjects by immunosequencing and related them to cytomegalovirus serostatus. Besides the first cohort of under 700 subjects, a separate validation cohort made up of 90 to 150 different subjects was used. To predict cytomegalovirus infection status, the study brought together high-throughput TCR immunosequencing, statistical association of individual TCRs with disease status, and machine learning. In a later analysis, previously published TCR beta repertoires from hundreds of donors were re-analyzed and high-resolution HLA genotyping was added so that TCR occurrence patterns could be studied. In the later analysis, no new phenotypic data were used to find candidate immune exposures; instead, reliance was placed on TCR beta sequences and their occurrence across donors. An earlier analysis of fewer than 700 of the donors applied high-throughput TCR beta sequencing to assess whether each TCR beta V gene segment acted as functional or pseudogenic. Donor age, sex, ethnicity and CMV serostatus were compiled alongside the repertoire data. A later genetic analysis took genome-wide SNP genotypes for about 60% of the roughly 670 donors and used that subset as a discovery cohort. Every discovery cohort repertoire had been produced on one sequencing platform. HLA typing included class I and class II loci at four-digit resolution. Typing coverage varied by locus: roughly 620-640 donors for A, B, C, DRB1 and DQB1; roughly 520 for DQA1; about 600 for DPA1; more than 450 for DPB1. Several DR-DQ haplotypes were handled as single units for association and clustering because linkage in the cohort was strong. Among about 370 genotyped donors of the cohort, an average of about 220,000 unique TCR beta nucleotide sequences was sequenced per donor, of which approximately 19% were non-productive.

Libraries came from the immunoSEQ multiplex PCR assay. The multiplex PCR relied on a mix of 60 forward primers for TCR Vbeta segments and 13 reverse primers for TCR Jbeta segments. The CDR3 region of rearranged TCR beta genes was amplified from genomic DNA by a multiplex PCR assay. Amplified TCR beta libraries were sequenced as 87-base-pair reads on the Illumina HiSeq System. Under the source paper's analysis protocol: A later analysis tallied roughly 76 million unique TCR beta chains across the 666 repertoires, and about 10 million of those chains were shared by two or more donors. A nearest-neighbor algorithm error-corrected the raw reads and collapsed the reads into unique sequences, merging closely related sequences to remove PCR and sequencing errors. CDR3 sequences were aligned to IMGT reference sequences to assign V, D and J gene segments. For a sequence to be retained, at least a six-nucleotide match to both a V gene segment and a J gene segment was required. Rearrangements were called productive when the CDR3 lacked stop codons and stayed in frame with V and J; all others were non-productive. Following IMGT convention, CDR3 was defined as the stretch from the second conserved V-encoded cysteine up to the conserved J-encoded phenylalanine. Sequences without an unambiguous match to a single V gene segment were excluded from the earlier analysis of 450 to 650 of the donors. In an earlier analysis of 587 of the donors, V segments were called functional above 56.7% productive rearrangements and were called segregating when the between-donor standard deviation exceeded 5%. A statistical classification framework was built to diagnose cytomegalovirus status from the catalog of TCR beta chain sequences. In a later analysis, V and J genes were assigned by comparing TCR nucleotide sequences against IMGT/GENE-DB human TR gene sequences. A later analysis assigned CDR3 sequences and most-parsimonious VDJ recombination scenarios with the TCRdist pipeline. In a later analysis, each TCR beta chain was defined by its CDR3 amino acid sequence together with its V-gene family, and reads lacking a unique V-gene family were excluded. To address suspected cross-contamination and a sequencing artifact, a later analysis removed some 620 highly shared, low-generation-probability nucleotide sequences. In a later analysis, a clonal expansion index was calculated for each public chain from normalized within-repertoire ranks of inferred template counts. In a later analysis, generation probabilities were computed using a VDJ recombination model fitted to out-of-frame rearrangements, and the results were checked against IGoR. A later analysis scored TCR-TCR, TCR-HLA and TCR-CMV co-occurrence with hypergeometric tests, applying a repertoire-size bias correction to TCR pairs. In a later analysis, false discovery rates were estimated by permuting HLA or CMV assignments 20 times. In a later analysis, co-occurring TCRs were grouped using DBSCAN, and TCRdist sequence similarity was added for clustering within HLA-allele-positive subsets. Repertoires with fewer than 30,000 or more than 120,000 public chains, plus five repertoires with anomalous nucleotide sharing, were excluded from co-occurrence clustering. TCRdb stores this immuneACCESS table with in-frame sequences only. Part of the clones is absent; in the studies checked, under half of the shortfall reflects unresolved V genes, and no reason is known for the rest. V and J calls plus clone size are reproduced from that table; the DNA served to infer D and trimming. This sample comprises 150,000 to 200,000 clones, 84% of them detected only once. Around 6.6% of the sample rests with the top ten.

What the authors observed across the whole study: Because some donors lacked HLA typing at each locus, the association tests relied only on the typed subset. Compared with equally common non-associated chains, HLA-associated TCR beta chains in a later analysis were more clonally expanded and had lower generation probabilities. CMV serostatus was the only immune exposure information available for the cohort. In both the original and validation cohorts, the classifier was reported to diagnose cytomegalovirus status with high specificity and sensitivity. The cohort was sequenced for TCR beta chains only, and without alpha or paired-chain data the features that could be detected were limited. In vitro tests confirmed that a few of the cytomegalovirus-associated TCR beta chains recognize cytomegalovirus antigens. The authors suggested that the approach could potentially be generalized to other disease states and immunological phenotypes. The earlier analysis of fewer than 750 of the donors excluded 15 to 20 rarely observed V segments, including chromosome 9 orphons, because counts were too low. Linkage disequilibrium might explain the correlated functional status among segregating V segments, but an unknown experimental factor could not be ruled out. Across donors, most TCR sequences were observed very rarely, whereas some public TCRs were present in many individuals. A later genetic analysis associated a missense DCLRE1C variant with V-gene and J-gene trimming of TCR beta chains, and an independent cohort replicated the association. In a later genetic analysis, fewer N-insertions in productive TCRs were reported among donors in an Asian-associated ancestry cluster than the roughly 700-donor mean. Sequencing depth was assumed to be roughly uniform across donors in the presence/absence analyses, though that assumption may not hold. The study listed 150 to 200 TCR beta chains as associated with cytomegalovirus. Some IMGT-functional V segments, including TRBV6-2 and TRBV6-3, could not be distinguished by the 87-base-pair reads and were therefore excluded. A further reported finding was that TCR beta sequences accurately predicted the HLA-A and HLA-B alleles for most subjects in the first cohort. In a later analysis, several top co-occurrence clusters were reported to appear linked to parvovirus B19, influenza, CMV and Epstein-Barr virus. Assigning TCR associations to individual alleles was difficult when HLA alleles, especially DR and DQ, strongly co-occurred. At a false discovery rate of 0.05, a later analysis linked roughly 17,000 TCR beta sequences to specific HLA alleles. A group of highly shared sequence variants was considered likely to be a technical artifact of the sequencing pipeline. In a later analysis, the rate of TCR association differed among HLA loci, with DRB1 alleles having the most associated TCRs and HLA-C alleles having the fewest. Broadly in line with IMGT annotations, most TCR beta V segments showed up in productive rearrangements about 90% or about 30% of the time in an earlier analysis of around 600 of the donors. A later analysis found that most CMV-associated TCR beta chains appeared HLA-restricted, with HLA associations seemingly driven largely by CMV exposure.

The cohort was made up of 500 to 800 healthy bone marrow donors. Cohort members were all nominally healthy when sampled, although unrecorded immune exposures were likely present. The donor was CMV seropositive and was included in the group of 289 seropositive cohort members. Every donor gave a peripheral blood sample, and the peripheral blood mononuclear cells from that sample were used for TCR beta sequencing. The Qiagen DNeasy Blood Extraction Kit was used to extract genomic DNA from the blood cell samples. For this clone: No cognate antigen has been identified for it. Base-call qualities are not available, and no considerably larger clone is one nucleotide away.

Here V drops 8 bases and J drops 4 bases, and the junction holds 6 bases not matched to any gene. CDR1 and CDR2, per the germline V gene, are MNHEY and SVGAGI. There are 13 amino acids in the CDR3, from cysteine to phenylalanine inclusive. The CDR3 DNA has 39 bases and is translated from base 1. The rearranged segments are TRBV6-5 and TRBJ2-3; TRBD2 matches 7 bases in the middle. This clonotype was sampled from a man aged 50 to 60 in good health and CMV-seropositive. The sequenced sample consisted of PBMCs. The nucleotide sequence reads as follows: TGTGCCAGCTTCCCGGGGGGTTCAGATACGCAGTATTTT. It translates to CASFPGGSDTQYF.